Following are 7 T cell receptor beta chains from one sample sequenced in a study of control samples from healthy donors and cancer patients. Assay used: immunoSEQ multiplex PCR; TCRdb lists only in-frame clones, some missing. The table records 75,000 to 95,000 clones, 85% to 90% of them present only once. The material sequenced was PBMCs. Receptor source: a woman in her forties or fifties with colorectal cancer.

This clone was counted once. The rearrangement uses TRBV27 and TRBJ1-4, with TRBD1 identical over 8 bases. The CDR3 consists of 14 residues. Trimming removed 6 bases from V and 7 bases from J; junction bases left unmatched: 7. Germline V gene lookup returns CDR1 MNHEY and CDR2 SMNVEV (reference sequence). Here the CDR3 DNA reads TGTGCCAGCAGCAACGACAGGGGAAGTGAAAAACTGTTTTTT. Its protein is CASSNDRGSEKLFF. Full variable domain (remainder filled in from reference TRBV27 and TRBJ1-4): EAQVTQNPRYLITVTGKKLTVTCSQNMNHEYMSWYRQDPGLGLRQIYYSMNVEVTDKGDVPEGYKVSRKEKRNFPLILESPSPNQTSLYFCASSNDRGSEKLFFGSGTQLSVL.

The gene calls are TRBV6-2 or TRBV6-3 and TRBJ1-6; 10 nucleotides line up with TRBD1. V was pared by 4 bases and J by 10 bases, with 13 bases of the junction left unmatched. Per the germline V gene, CDR1 is MNHEY and CDR2 is SVGEGT. This CDR3 has 17 amino acids. The CDR3 is CASSSLIGTGARSPLHF. The DNA of the CDR3 is TGTGCCAGCAGTTCCTTGATAGGGACAGGGGCGAGATCACCCCTCCACTTT.

The chain uses TRBV6-5 and TRBJ2-1; 12 bases line up with TRBD2. V dropped 5 bases and J dropped 8; count of bases not matched to a gene: 4. The CDR3 length is 14 residues. Germline-derived CDR1 and CDR2 are MNHEY and SVGAGI. The CDR3 protein is CASSLAGGRDEQFF. For the CDR3, the DNA is TGTGCCAGCAGTCTAGCGGGGGGGCGGGATGAGCAGTTCTTC.

In DNA form, the CDR3 reads TGTGCCAGCAGCTTAGGGCGGCAAGAGACCCAGTACTTC. Its protein product is CASSLGRQETQYF. V gene TRBV11-3 combines with J gene TRBJ2-5, with D unclear. Germline CDR1 and CDR2: SGHNT and YENEEA. Trimming left V 1 base short and J 2 bases short, with 5 bases between. The CDR3 is 13 residues long. Full variable domain (rest looked up from reference TRBV11-3 and TRBJ2-5): EAGVVQSPRYKIIEKKQPVAFWCNPISGHNTLYWYLQNLGQGPELLIRYENEEAVDDSQLPKDRFSAERLKGVDSTLKIQPAELGDSAVYLCASSLGRQETQYFGPGTRLLVL.

The genes are TRBV3-1 (or the pseudogene TRBV3-2) and TRBJ2-2; 11 nucleotides match TRBD2. This CDR3 region has 16 residues. Trimming removed 2 bases from V and 6 bases from J; junction bases left unmatched: 5. The germline gives CDR1 LGHDT, CDR2 YNNKEL (reference sequence). The CDR3 coding sequence is TGTGCCAGCAGCCAATATAGCGGGGGGGCATCCGGGGAGCTGTTTTTT. Its translation is CASSQYSGGASGELFF.

V usage is TRBV5-1 and J usage is TRBJ1-2, with 8 bases matching TRBD1. Germline V lookup: CDR1 SGHRS, CDR2 YFSETQ. The ends lost 5 bases at V and 4 bases at J; junction bases unmatched: 10. The CDR3 spans 15 residues. CDR3 protein: CASRSSRGPAYGYTF. The CDR3 coding sequence is TGCGCCAGCAGATCAAGCAGGGGGCCGGCCTATGGCTACACCTTC.

A few counts support this clone. The junction departs from the called germline gene at one end, perhaps through a read error. Here the CDR3 DNA reads TGTGCCAGCAGTAACTCCCGGACAGATTCTAACTATGGCTACACCTTC. Residues: CASSNSRTDSNYGYTF. The chain links TRBV6-6 to TRBJ1-2; tentative D call: TRBD1 (6 bases). From germline, CDR1 is MNHNY and CDR2 SVGAGI (reference sequence). This CDR3 contains 16 residues.